Below, one TCR beta chain is given with its context. No cognate antigen has been identified for it. No base qualities exist here, and no much larger clone lies one base off it. The data stem from a study of T cell changes during pregnancy in multiple sclerosis (dated by TCRdb to about 2019). The study in broad terms: In women with multiple sclerosis, the researchers looked at how the T cell repertoire shifted as pregnancy progressed.

Here V drops 3 bases and J drops 5 bases, and the junction holds 7 bases not matched to any gene. Including cysteine and phenylalanine, the CDR3 has 16 amino acids. This entry keeps only the CDR3 DNA: 48 bases, framed from base 1. From a lookup of the germline V gene (reference sequence), CDR1 and CDR2 are SGHNT and YYREEE. Library preparation employed the immunoSEQ multiplex PCR assay. In TCRdb, the immuneACCESS table is reduced to in-frame sequences with V and J assigned. These tables do not hold every clone; where another copy was compared, an unresolved V gene accounts for under half, and the others remain unexplained. The table for this sample lists around 57,000 clones; just over 90% of them were counted only once. Approximately 1.3% of the sample rests with the top ten.

Recombination linked TRBV5-4 to TRBJ2-5, with 13 bases aligning to TRBD2. Sequenced here: peripheral blood, sampled in the second trimester of pregnancy. This TCR was sampled from a female donor with multiple sclerosis, enrolled in a pregnancy study. The sequence in DNA is TGTGCCAGCAGCTCAACTAGCGGGGGGGCCGGCGAGACCCAGTACTTC. Translated, it reads CASSSTSGGAGETQYF.